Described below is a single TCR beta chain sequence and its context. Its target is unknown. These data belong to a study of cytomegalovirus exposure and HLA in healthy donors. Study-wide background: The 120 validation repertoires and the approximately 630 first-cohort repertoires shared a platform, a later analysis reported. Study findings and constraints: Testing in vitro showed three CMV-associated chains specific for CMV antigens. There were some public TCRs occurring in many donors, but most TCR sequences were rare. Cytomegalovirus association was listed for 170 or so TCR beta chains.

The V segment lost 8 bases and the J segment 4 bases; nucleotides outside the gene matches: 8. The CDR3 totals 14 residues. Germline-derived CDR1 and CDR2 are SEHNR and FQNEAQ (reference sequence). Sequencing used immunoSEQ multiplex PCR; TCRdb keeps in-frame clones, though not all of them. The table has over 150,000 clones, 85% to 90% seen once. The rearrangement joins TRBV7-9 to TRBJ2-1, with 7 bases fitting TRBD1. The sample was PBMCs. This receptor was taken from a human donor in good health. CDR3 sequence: CASLSGTAYNEQFF. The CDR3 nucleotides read TGTGCCAGCCTTTCTGGGACAGCATACAATGAGCAGTTCTTC.